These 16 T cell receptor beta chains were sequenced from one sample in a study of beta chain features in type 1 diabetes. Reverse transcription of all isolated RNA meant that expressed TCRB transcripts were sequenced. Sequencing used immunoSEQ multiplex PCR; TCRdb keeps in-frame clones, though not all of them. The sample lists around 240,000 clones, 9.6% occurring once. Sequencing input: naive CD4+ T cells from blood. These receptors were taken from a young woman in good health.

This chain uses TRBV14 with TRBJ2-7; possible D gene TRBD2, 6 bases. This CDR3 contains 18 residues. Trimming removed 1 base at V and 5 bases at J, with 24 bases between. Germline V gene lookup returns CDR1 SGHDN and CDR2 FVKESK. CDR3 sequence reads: CASSQGAVGGIPYHEQYF. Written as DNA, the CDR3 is TGTGCCAGCAGCCAAGGGGCTGTTGGCGGGATCCCTTATCACGAGCAGTACTTC.

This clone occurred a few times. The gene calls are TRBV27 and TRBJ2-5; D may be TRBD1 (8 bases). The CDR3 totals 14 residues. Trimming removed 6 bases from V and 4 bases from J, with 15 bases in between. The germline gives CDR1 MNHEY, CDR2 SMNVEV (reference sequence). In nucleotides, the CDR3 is TGTGCCAGCAGCTCAACAGGGGGGGGAGAGACCCAGTACTTC. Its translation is CASSSTGGGETQYF.

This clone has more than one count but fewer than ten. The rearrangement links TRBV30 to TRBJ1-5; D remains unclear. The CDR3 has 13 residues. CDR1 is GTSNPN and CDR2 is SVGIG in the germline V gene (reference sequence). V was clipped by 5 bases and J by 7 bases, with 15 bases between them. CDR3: CAWSSRGPQPQHF. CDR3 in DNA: TGTGCCTGGTCTTCTCGAGGGCCACAGCCCCAGCATTTT.

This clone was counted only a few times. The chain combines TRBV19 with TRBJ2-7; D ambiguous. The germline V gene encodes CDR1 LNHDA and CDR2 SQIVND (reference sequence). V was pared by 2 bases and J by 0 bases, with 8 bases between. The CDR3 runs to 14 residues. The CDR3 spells CASSIYADSYEQYF. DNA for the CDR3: TGTGCCAGTAGTATATATGCAGACTCCTACGAGCAGTACTTC. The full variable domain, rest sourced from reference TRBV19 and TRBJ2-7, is DGGITQSPKYLFRKEGQNVTLSCEQNLNHDAMYWYRQDPGQGLRLIYYSQIVNDFQKGDIAEGYSVSREKKESFPLTVTSAQKNPTAFYLCASSIYADSYEQYFGPGTRLTVT.

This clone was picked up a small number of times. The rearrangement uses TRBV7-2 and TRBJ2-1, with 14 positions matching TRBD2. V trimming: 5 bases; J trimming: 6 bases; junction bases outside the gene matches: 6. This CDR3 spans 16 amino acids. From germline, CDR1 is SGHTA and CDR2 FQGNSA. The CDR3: CASSRWGLAGVNEQFF. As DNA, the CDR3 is TGTGCCAGCAGCCGCTGGGGACTAGCGGGAGTCAATGAGCAGTTCTTC. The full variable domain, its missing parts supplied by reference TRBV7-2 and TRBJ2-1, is GAGVSQSPSNKVTEKGKDVELRCDPISGHTALYWYRQSLGQGLEFLIYFQGNSAPDKSGLPSDRFSAERTGGSVSTLTIQRTQQEDSAVYLCASSRWGLAGVNEQFFGPGTRLTVL.

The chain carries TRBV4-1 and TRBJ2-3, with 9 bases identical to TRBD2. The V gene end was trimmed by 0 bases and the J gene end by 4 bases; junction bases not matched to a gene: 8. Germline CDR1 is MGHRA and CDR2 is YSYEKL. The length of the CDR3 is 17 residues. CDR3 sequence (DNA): TGCGCCAGCAGCCAAGACGGGGCGGGGGGGCTGGCAGATACGCAGTATTTT. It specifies CASSQDGAGGLADTQYF.

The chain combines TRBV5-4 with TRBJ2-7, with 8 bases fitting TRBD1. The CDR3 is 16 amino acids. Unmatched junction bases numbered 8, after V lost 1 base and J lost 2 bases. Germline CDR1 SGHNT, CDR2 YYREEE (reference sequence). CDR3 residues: CASSLFGQGATYEQYF. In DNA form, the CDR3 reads TGTGCCAGCAGCTTGTTTGGCCAGGGGGCTACCTACGAGCAGTACTTC.

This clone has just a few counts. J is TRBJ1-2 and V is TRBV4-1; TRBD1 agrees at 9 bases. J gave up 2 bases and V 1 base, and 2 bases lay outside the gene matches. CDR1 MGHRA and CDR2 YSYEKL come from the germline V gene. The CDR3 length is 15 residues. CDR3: CASSQATGGNYGYTF. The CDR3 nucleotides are TGCGCCAGCAGCCAAGCAACAGGGGGCAACTATGGCTACACCTTC.

The CDR3 loop is CASSLRQSQETQYF. CDR3 nucleotide sequence: TGCGCCAGCAGCTTGAGACAGTCCCAAGAGACCCAGTACTTC. The chain carries TRBV5-1 and TRBJ2-5; D is perhaps TRBD1 (5 bases). Trimming pared 1 base from V and 1 base from J, leaving 8 bases between. In germline, CDR1 is SGHRS, CDR2 YFSETQ. CDR3 length: 14 amino acids.

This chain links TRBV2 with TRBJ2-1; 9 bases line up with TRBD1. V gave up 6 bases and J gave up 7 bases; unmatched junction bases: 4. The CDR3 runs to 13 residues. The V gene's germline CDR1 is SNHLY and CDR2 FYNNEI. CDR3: CASRGQGRNEQFF. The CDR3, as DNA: TGTGCCAGCAGGGGACAGGGACGGAATGAGCAGTTCTTC. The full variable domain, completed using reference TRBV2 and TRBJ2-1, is EPEVTQTPSHQVTQMGQEVILRCVPISNHLYFYWYRQILGQKVEFLVSFYNNEISEKSEIFDDQFSVERPDGSNFTLKIRSTKLEDSAMYFCASRGQGRNEQFFGPGTRLTVL.

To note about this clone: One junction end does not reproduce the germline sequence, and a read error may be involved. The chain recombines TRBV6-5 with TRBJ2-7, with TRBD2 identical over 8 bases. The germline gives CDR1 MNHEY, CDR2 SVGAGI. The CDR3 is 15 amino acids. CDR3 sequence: CASSYVAGSSSEQYF. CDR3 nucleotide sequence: TGTGCCAGCAGTTACGTAGCGGGAAGCTCCTCCGAGCAGTACTTC.

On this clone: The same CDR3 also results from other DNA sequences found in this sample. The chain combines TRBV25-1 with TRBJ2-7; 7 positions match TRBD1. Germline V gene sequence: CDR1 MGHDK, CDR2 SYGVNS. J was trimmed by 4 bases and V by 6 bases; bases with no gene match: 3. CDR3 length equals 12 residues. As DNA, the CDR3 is TGTGCCAGCAGCGGACAGGCATACGAGCAGTACTTC. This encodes CASSGQAYEQYF.

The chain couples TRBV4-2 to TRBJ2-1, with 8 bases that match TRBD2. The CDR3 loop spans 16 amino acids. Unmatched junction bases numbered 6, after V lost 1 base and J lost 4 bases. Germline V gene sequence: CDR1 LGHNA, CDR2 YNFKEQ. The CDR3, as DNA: TGTGCCAGCAGCCAAGCTCCTAGCGGGCCGTACAATGAGCAGTTCTTC. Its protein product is CASSQAPSGPYNEQFF.

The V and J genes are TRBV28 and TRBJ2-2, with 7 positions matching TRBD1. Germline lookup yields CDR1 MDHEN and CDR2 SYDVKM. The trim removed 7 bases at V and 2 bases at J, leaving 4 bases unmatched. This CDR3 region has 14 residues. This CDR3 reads CASIGQANTGELFF. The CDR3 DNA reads TGTGCCAGCATCGGACAGGCCAACACCGGGGAGCTGTTTTTT. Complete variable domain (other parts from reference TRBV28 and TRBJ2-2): DVKVTQSSRYLVKRTGEKVFLECVQDMDHENMFWYRQDPGLGLRLIYFSYDVKMKEKGDIPEGYSVSREKKERFSLILESASTNQTSMYLCASIGQANTGELFFGEGSRLTVL.

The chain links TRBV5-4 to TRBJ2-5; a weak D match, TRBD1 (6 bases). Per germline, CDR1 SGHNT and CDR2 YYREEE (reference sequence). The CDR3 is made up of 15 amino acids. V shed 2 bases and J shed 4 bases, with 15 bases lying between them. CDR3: CASSFAGTQGETQYF. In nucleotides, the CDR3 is TGTGCCAGCAGCTTCGCCGGGACACAGGGAGAGACCCAGTACTTC.

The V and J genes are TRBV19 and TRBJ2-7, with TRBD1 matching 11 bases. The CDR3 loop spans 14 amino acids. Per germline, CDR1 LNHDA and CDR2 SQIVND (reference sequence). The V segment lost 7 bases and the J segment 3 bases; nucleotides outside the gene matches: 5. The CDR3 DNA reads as TGTGCCAGTAAAGGGACAGGGGGATTCTACGAGCAGTACTTC. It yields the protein CASKGTGGFYEQYF.